This T cell receptor beta chain emerged from a study of blood T cell repertoires in COVID-19 (dated by TCRdb to 2020 to 2021). Study-wide context: Collaborator samples came from the United States, Italy and Spain and covered acute and convalescent phases of COVID-19. Subjects who had been exposed to COVID-19, were actively infected with it, or had recovered from it provided the deeply sampled blood TCRbeta repertoires that made up the dataset. Samples came from the ongoing ImmuneRACE study (first 160 participants) plus 1,254 subjects from 6 global collaborators. A freely available public database, intended as a resource for researchers studying the immune response to SARS-CoV-2, is where the repertoires were released. Nearly every sample came with metadata listing a de-identified subject ID, COVID-19 status, age in years and sex. Where HLA class I and class II types were available, the types were taken from metadata supplied by the sample provider, not from assay-based typing. The material from the prospective study consisted of cDNA or gDNA derived from T cells, B-cell-depleted T cells, or PBMCs. Broad study findings and their caveats: How much clinical and demographic metadata was included differed by source and by participant, and the metadata was provided uncurated.

About this clone itself: What antigen it recognizes has not been identified. Base-call qualities are not available, and no considerably larger clone is one nucleotide away.

Whole blood was collected in K2EDTA tubes by collaborating institutions according to the institutions' own protocols. Collaborator samples were shipped for TCRbeta analysis as frozen whole blood, isolated PBMCs, or DNA extracted from either sample type. Its CDR3 holds 12 amino acids, cysteine through phenylalanine. Only the CDR3 portion is preserved as DNA: 36 bases, with reading frame beginning at the first base. Trimming removed 3 bases from V and 2 bases from J, leaving 5 bases between the germline ends. In the germline V gene, CDR1 corresponds to MNHNS and CDR2 to SASEGT. TCRbeta CDR3 regions were amplified from genomic DNA by means of the immunoSEQ Assay, a bias-controlled multiplex PCR. The original pipeline was this. Nucleated cell counts per sample were estimated from amplification of reference gene primers within the assay. Sequence reads were collapsed and filtered to measure the absolute abundance of every unique TCRbeta CDR3 rearrangement. For each sample, productive Simpson clonality was calculated as the square root of Simpson's diversity index across productive rearrangements. What TCRdb holds here is the immuneACCESS table cut down to in-frame rearrangements. Part of the clones is not present; checked against another copy, under half of the missing clones reflect an unresolved V gene, and the others are unexplained. V and J calls and clone size follow that table, whereas D and trimming were derived from the DNA. In this sample the table shows tens of thousands of clones, approximately 78% of which occur a single time. Approximately 12% of the sample is held by the ten biggest clonotypes.

Sequenced input: peripheral blood. The chain employs TRBV6-1 and TRBJ2-7, with a tentative D gene TRBD2 over 5 matching bases. The receptor was isolated from a human donor in a cohort sampled during active COVID-19. The nucleotide sequence is given as TGTGCCAGCAGTGAGACTACCTACGAGCAGTACTTC. Translated, this gives CASSETTYEQYF.